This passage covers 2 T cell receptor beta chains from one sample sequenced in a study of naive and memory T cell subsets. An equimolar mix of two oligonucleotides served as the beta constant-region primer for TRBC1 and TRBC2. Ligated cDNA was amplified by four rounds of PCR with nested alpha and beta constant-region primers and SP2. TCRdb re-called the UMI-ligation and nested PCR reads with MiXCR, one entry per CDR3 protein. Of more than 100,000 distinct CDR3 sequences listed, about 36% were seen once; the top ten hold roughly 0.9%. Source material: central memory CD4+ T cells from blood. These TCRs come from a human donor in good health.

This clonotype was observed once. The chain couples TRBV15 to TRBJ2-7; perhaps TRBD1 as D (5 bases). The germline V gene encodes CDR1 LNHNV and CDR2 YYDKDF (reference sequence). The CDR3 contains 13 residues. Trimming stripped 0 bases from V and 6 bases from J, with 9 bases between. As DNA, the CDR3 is TGTGCCACCAGCAGAGATAGGGGTGGCGAGCAGTACTTC. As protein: CATSRDRGGEQYF.

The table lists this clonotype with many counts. CDR3 protein: CSARDLAGGQKQFF. The CDR3 DNA is TGCAGTGCTAGAGATCTGGCGGGAGGGCAGAAGCAGTTCTTC. The J gene is TRBJ2-1, the V gene TRBV20-1, with 9 positions matching TRBD2. The CDR3 is 14 amino acids. V was pared by 0 bases and J by 11 bases, with 8 bases of the junction left unmatched. CDR1 DFQATT and CDR2 SNEGSKA come from the germline V gene (reference sequence).